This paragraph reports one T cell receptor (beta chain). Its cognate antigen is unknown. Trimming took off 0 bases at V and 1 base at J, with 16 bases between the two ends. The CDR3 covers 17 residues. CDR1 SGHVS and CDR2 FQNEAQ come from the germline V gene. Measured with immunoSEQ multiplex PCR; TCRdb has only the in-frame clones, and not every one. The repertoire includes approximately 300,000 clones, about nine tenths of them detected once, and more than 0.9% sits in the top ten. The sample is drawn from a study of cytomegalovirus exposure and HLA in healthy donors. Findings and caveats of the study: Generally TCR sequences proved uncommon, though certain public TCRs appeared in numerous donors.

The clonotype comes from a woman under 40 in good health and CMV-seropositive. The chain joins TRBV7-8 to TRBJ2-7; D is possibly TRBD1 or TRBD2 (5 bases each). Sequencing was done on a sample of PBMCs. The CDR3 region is CASSLAGTARKSYEQYF. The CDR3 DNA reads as TGTGCCAGCAGCTTAGCGGGGACCGCCCGGAAGTCCTACGAGCAGTACTTC. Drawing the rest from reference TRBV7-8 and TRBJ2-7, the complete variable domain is GAGVSQSPRYKVAKRGQDVALRCDPISGHVSLFWYQQALGQGPEFLTYFQNEAQLDKSGLPSDRFFAERPEGSVSTLKIQRTQQEDSAVYLCASSLAGTARKSYEQYFGPGTRLTVT.